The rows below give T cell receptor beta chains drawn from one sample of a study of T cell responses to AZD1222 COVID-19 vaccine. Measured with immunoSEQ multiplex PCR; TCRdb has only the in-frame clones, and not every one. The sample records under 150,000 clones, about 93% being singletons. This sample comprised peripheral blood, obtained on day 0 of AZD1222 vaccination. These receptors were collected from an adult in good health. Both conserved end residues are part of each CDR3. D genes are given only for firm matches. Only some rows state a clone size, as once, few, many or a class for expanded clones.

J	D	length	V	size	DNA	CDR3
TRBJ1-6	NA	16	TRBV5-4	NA	TGTGCCAGCAGCTCGGCGGGGGCCCTTCCCCATTCACCCCTCCACTTT	CASSSAGALPHSPLHF
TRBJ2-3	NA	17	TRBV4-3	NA	TGCGCCAGCAGCCAAGAGATGACACCGAGATTCACAGATACGCAGTATTTT	CASSQEMTPRFTDTQYF
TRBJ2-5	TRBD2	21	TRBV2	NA	TGTGCCAGCAGTGAGAGGTCGGGGCACGGGAGGGGAGCCGGAGTGTGGGAGACCCAGTACTTC	CASSERSGHGRGAGVWETQYF
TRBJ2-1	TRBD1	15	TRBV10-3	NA	TGTGCCATCAGTCCAGGGGGACAGAGCCACAATGAGCAGTTCTTC	CAISPGGQSHNEQFF
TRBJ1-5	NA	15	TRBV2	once	TGTGCCAGCAACCGGGACGGCAATAGCAATCAGCCCCAGCATTTT	CASNRDGNSNQPQHF
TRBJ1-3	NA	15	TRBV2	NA	TGTGCCAGCAGCCGGGACCCTGGCTCTGGAAACACCATATATTTT	CASSRDPGSGNTIYF
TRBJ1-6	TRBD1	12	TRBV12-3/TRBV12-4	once	TGTGCCAGCAGTTTAGGGGACAGGCCCCTCCACTTT	CASSLGDRPLHF
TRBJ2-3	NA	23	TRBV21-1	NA	TGTGCCAGCAGCACCCCCGCTGGGCCCCTTCGACTAGCGGGACCCGCTAGCACAGATACGCAGTATTTT	CASSTPAGPLRLAGPASTDTQYF
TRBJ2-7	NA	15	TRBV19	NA	TGTGCCAGTAGTATGTCACAGAGGGCAGGCTACGAGCAGTACTTC	CASSMSQRAGYEQYF
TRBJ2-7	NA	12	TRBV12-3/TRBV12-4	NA	TGTGCCAGCAGCACGGACGGCTACGAGCAGTACTTC	CASSTDGYEQYF
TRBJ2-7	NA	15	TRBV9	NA	TGTGCCAGCAGCCCCAAGTGGAGGGACTCCTACGAGCAGTACTTC	CASSPKWRDSYEQYF
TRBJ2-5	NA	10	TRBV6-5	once	TGTGCCAGCGGGGCGGAGACCCAGTACTTC	CASGAETQYF
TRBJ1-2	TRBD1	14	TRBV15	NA	TGTGCCACCAGCAGTGGGGACAGAGACTATGGCTACACCTTC	CATSSGDRDYGYTF
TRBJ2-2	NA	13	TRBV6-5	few	TGTGCCAGCAGTCGGACCATGGCCGGGGAGCTGTTTTTT	CASSRTMAGELFF
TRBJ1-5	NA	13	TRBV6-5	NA	TGTGCCAGCATATTAGTAGCTAATCAGCCCCAGCATTTT	CASILVANQPQHF
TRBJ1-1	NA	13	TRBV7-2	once	TGTGCCAGCAGCCAGGGTTGGAACACTGAAGCTTTCTTT	CASSQGWNTEAFF
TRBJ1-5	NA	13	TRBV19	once	TGTGCCAGTAGTGGGGCCCGTAATCAGCCCCAGCATTTT	CASSGARNQPQHF
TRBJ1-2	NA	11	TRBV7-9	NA	TGTGCCAGCGGAGGGTATGGCGGCTACACCTTC	CASGGYGGYTF
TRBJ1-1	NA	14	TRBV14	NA	TGTGCCAGCAGCCAAGCACCCTTCGTCGCTGAAGCTTTCTTT	CASSQAPFVAEAFF
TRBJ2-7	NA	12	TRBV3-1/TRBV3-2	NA	TGTGCCAGCAGCCCTTACCTTAACGAGCAGTACTTC	CASSPYLNEQYF
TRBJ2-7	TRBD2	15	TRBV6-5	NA	TGTGCCAGCAGGGGGACTAGCGGGACATACTACGAGCAGTACTTC	CASRGTSGTYYEQYF